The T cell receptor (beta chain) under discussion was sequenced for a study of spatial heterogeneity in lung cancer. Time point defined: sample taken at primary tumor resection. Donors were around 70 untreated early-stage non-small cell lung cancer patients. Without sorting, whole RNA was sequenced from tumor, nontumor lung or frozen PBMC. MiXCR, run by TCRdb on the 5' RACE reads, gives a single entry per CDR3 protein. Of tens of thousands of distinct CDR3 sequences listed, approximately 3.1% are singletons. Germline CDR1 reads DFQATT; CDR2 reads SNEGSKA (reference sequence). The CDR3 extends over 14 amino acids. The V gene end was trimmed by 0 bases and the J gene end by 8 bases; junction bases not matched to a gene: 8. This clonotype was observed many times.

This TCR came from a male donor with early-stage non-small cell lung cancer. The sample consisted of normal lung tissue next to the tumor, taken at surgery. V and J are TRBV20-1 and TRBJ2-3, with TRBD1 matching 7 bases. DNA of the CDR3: TGCAGTGCTAGAGAACTGACGGGACAGTCTACGCAGTATTTT. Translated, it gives CSARELTGQSTQYF.